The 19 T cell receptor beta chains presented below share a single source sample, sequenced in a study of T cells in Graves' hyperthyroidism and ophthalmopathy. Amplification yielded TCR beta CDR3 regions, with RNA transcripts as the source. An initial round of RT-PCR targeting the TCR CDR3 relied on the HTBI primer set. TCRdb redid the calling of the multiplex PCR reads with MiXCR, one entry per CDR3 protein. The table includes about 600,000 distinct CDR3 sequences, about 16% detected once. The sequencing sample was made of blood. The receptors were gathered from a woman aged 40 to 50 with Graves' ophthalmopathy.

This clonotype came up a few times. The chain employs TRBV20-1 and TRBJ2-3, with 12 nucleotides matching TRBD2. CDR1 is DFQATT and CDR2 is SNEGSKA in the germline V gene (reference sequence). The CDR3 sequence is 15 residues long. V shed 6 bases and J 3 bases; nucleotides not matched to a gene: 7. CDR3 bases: TGCAGTGCATTGGCTAGCGGGAGGGCGACAGATACGCAGTATTTT. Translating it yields CSALASGRATDTQYF.

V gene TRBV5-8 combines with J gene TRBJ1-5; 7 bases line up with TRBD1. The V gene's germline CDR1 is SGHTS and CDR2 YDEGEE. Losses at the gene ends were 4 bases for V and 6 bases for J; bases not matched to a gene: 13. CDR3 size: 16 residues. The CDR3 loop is CASSPRQGLSGQPQHF. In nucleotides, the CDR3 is TGTGCCAGCAGCCCTAGACAGGGACTGTCGGGTCAGCCCCAGCATTTT.

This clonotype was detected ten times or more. CDR3 sequence (DNA): TGTGCCAGCAGTTTAATGATCCGGCAAGAGACCCAGTACTTC. This translates into CASSLMIRQETQYF. V and J are TRBV12-3 or TRBV12-4 and TRBJ2-5; D remains ambiguous. The CDR3 is 14 amino acids. Trimming removed 2 bases at V and 2 bases at J, with 9 bases between.

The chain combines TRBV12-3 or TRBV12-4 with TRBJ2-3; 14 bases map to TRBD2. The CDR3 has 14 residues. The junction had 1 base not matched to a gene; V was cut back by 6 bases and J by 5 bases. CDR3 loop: CASRGLAGVDTQYF. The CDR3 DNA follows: TGTGCCAGCAGGGGACTAGCGGGGGTAGATACGCAGTATTTT.

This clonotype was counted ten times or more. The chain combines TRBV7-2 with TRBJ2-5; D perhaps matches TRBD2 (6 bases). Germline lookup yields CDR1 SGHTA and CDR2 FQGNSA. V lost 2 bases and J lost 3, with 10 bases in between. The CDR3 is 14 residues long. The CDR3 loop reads CASSLIGSKETQYF. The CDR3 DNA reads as TGTGCCAGCAGCTTAATCGGGAGCAAAGAGACCCAGTACTTC.

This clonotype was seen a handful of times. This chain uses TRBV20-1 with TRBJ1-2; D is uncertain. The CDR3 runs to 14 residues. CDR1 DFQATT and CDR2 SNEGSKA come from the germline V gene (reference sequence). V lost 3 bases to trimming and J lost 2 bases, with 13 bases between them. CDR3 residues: CSASGGSLNYGYTF. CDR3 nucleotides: TGCAGTGCTAGTGGCGGGAGCCTCAACTATGGCTACACCTTC.

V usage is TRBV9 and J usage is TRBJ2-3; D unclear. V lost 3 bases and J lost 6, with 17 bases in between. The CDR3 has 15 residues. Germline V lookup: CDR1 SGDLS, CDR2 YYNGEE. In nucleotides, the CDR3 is TGTGCCAGCAGCGAGGCACTTAGTTTTGCCGATACGCAGTATTTT. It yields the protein CASSEALSFADTQYF.

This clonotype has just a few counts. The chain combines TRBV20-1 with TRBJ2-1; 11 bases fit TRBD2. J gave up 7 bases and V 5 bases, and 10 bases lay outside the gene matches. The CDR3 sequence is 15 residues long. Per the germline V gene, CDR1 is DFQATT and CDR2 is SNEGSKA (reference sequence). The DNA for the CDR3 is TGCAGTGCTCATGAATCGGCTAGCGGGGGGAATGAGCAGTTCTTC. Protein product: CSAHESASGGNEQFF.

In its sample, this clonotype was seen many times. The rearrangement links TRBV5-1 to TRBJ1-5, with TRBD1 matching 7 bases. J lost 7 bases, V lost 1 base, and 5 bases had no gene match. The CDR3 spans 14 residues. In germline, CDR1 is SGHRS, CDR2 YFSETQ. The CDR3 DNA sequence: TGCGCCAGCAGCTTGATGTCAGGGGGGCAGCCCCAGCATTTT. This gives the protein CASSLMSGGQPQHF.

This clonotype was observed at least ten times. CDR3 in amino acids: CASSPGYSNEKLFF. The CDR3 nucleotides are TGTGCCAGCAGCCCCGGCTACAGCAATGAAAAACTGTTTTTT. This chain uses TRBV11-2 with TRBJ1-4; no clear D gene. Germline V gives CDR1 SGHAT, CDR2 FQNNGV. The V gene lost 5 bases and the J gene lost 5 bases, with 12 bases spanning the gap. The CDR3 is 14 residues long.

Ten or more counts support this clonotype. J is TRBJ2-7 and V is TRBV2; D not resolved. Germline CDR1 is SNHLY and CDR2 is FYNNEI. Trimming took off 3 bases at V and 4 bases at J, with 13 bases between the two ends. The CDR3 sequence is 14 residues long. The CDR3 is CASSDAIRWYEQYF. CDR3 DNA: TGTGCCAGCAGTGATGCGATCAGGTGGTACGAGCAGTACTTC.

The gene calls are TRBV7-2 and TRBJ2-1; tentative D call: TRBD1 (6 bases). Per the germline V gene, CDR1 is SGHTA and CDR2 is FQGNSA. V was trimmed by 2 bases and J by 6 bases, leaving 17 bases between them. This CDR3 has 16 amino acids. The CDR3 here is CASSLSEGPQGNEQFF. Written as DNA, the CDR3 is TGTGCCAGCAGCTTAAGCGAGGGGCCACAGGGCAATGAGCAGTTCTTC.

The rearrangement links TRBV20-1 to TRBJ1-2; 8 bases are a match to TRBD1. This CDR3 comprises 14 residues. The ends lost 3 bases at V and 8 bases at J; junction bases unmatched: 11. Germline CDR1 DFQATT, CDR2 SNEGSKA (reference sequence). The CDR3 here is CSASFNQGAGGYTF. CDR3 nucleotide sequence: TGCAGTGCTAGTTTCAATCAGGGGGCGGGAGGCTACACCTTC.

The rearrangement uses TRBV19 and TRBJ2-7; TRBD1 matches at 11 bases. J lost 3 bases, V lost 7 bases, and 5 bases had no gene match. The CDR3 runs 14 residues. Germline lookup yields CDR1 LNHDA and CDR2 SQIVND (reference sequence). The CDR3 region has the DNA TGTGCCAGTACCGCGGGACAGGGGGACTACGAGCAGTACTTC. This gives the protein CASTAGQGDYEQYF.

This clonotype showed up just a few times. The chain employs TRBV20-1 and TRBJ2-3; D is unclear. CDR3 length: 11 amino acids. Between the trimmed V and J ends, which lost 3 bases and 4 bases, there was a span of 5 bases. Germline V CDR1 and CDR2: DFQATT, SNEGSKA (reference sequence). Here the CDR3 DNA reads TGCAGTGCTAGTTACGCAGATACGCAGTATTTT. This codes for CSASYADTQYF.

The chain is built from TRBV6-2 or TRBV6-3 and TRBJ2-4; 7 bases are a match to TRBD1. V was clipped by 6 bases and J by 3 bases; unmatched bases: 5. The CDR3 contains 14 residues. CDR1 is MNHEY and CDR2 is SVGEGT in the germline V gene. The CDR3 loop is CASRRGGGKNIQYF. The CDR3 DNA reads TGTGCCAGCAGACGAGGGGGCGGCAAAAACATTCAGTACTTC.

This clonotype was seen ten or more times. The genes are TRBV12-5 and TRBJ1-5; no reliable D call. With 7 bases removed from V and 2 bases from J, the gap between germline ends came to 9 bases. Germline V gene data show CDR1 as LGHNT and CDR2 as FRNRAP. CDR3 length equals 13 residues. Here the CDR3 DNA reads TGTGCTAGTGCCCAAACCCGCAATCAGCCCCAGCATTTT. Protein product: CASAQTRNQPQHF. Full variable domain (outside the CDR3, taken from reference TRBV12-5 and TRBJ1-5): DARVTQTPRHKVTEMGQEVTMRCQPILGHNTVFWYRQTMMQGLELLAYFRNRAPLDDSGMPKDRFSAEMPDATLATLKIQPSEPRDSAVYFCASAQTRNQPQHFGDGTRLSIL.

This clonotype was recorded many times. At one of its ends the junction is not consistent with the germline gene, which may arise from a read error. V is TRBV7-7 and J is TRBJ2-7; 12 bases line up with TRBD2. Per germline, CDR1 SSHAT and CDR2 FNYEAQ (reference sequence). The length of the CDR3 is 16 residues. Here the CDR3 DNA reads TGTGCTAGCAGCCCCTCTAGCGGGGGGGCCGCTTACGAGCAGTACTTC. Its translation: CASSPSSGGAAYEQYF.

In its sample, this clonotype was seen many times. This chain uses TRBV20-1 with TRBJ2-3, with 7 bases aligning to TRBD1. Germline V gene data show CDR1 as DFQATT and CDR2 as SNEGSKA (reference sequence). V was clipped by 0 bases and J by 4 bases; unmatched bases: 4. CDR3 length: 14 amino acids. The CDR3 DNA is TGCAGTGCTAGAGAAGGACAGGTCGCAGATACGCAGTATTTT. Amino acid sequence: CSAREGQVADTQYF.